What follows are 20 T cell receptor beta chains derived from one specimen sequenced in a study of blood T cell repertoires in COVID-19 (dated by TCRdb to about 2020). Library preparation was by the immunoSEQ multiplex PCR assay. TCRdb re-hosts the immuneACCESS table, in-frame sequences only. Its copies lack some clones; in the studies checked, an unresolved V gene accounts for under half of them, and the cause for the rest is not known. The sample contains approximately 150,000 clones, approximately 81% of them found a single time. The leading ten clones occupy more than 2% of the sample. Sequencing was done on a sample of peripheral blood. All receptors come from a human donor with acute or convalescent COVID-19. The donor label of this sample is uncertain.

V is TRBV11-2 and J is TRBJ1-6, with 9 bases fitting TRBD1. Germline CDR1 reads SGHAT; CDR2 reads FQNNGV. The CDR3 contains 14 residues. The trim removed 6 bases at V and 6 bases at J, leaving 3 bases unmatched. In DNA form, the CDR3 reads TGTGCCAGCAGTAACAGGGGGCTTAATTCACCCCTCCACTTT. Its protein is CASSNRGLNSPLHF.

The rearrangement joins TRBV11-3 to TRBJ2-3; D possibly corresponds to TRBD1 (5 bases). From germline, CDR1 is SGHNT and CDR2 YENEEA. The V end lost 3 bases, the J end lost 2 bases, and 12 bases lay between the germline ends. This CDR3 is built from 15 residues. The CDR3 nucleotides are TGTGCCAGCAGCTTTGACAGCCAGTCCACAGATACGCAGTATTTT. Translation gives CASSFDSQSTDTQYF. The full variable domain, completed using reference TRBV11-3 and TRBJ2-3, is EAGVVQSPRYKIIEKKQPVAFWCNPISGHNTLYWYLQNLGQGPELLIRYENEEAVDDSQLPKDRFSAERLKGVDSTLKIQPAELGDSAVYLCASSFDSQSTDTQYFGPGTRLTVL.

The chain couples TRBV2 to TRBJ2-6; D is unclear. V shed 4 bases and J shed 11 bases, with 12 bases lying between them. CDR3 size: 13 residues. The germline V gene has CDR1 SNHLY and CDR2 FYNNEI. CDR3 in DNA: TGTGCCAGCAGTGGAGCAGTTGGAGACGTCCTGACTTTC. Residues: CASSGAVGDVLTF.

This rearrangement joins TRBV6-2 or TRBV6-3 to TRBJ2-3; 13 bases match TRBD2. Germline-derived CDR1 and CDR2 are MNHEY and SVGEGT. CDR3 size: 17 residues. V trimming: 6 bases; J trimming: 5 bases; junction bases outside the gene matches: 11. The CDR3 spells CASSRGTSGTGGDTQYF. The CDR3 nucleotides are TGTGCCAGCAGCCGTGGGACTAGCGGGACGGGGGGAGATACGCAGTATTTT.

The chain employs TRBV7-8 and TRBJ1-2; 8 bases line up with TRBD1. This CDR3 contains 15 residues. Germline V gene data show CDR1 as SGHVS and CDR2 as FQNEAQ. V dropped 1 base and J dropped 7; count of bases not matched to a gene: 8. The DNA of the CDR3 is TGTGCCAGCAGCTTAGGGACAGGGTCATCGAGTGGCTACACCTTC. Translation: CASSLGTGSSSGYTF.

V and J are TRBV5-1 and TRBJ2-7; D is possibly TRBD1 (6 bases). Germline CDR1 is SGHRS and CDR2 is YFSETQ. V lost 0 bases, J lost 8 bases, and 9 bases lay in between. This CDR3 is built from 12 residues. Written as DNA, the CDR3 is TGCGCCAGCAGCTTGGGGCAGGGGCAGCAGTACTTC. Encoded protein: CASSLGQGQQYF.

The CDR3 nucleotides are TGTGCCACCAGCAGCGATCGGACAGGGAACGAGCAGTACGTC. Translation: CATSSDRTGNEQYV. The V call is TRBV15, the J call TRBJ2-7, with 8 bases matching TRBD1. CDR3 length: 14 amino acids. V shed 3 bases and J 5 bases; nucleotides not matched to a gene: 6. Germline CDR1 is LNHNV and CDR2 is YYDKDF (reference sequence).

The CDR3 here is CASSLRDTQYF. The CDR3 DNA reads as TGTGCCAGCAGTTTGAGAGATACGCAGTATTTT. The chain carries TRBV27 and TRBJ2-3; D is ambiguous. The CDR3 loop spans 11 amino acids. Germline CDR1 and CDR2: MNHEY and SMNVEV (reference sequence). The V end was cut by 3 bases, the J end by 5 bases, with 3 bases between.

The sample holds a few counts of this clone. In DNA form, the CDR3 reads TGTGCCACCTCCACCTTCGGGCTAGCGGGGGGACAGACCGGGGAGCTGTTTTTT. The encoded protein is CATSTFGLAGGQTGELFF. This chain uses TRBV27 with TRBJ2-2; 11 bases fit TRBD2. Germline CDR1 reads MNHEY; CDR2 reads SMNVEV (reference sequence). This CDR3 has 18 residues. Trimming cost V 10 bases and J 5 bases; bases outside gene matches: 18.

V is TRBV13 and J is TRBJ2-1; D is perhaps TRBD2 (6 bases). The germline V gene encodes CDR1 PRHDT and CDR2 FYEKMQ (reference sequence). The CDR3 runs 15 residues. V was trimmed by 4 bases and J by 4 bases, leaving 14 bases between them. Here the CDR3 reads CASSSRLVAYNEQFF. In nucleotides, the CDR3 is TGTGCCAGCAGCTCCCGACTAGTCGCGTACAATGAGCAGTTCTTC.

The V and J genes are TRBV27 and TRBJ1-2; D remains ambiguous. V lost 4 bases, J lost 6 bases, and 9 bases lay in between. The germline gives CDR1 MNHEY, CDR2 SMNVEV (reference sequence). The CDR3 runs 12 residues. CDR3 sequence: CASSSGEDGYTF. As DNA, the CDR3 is TGTGCCAGCAGTTCCGGGGAAGATGGCTACACCTTC.

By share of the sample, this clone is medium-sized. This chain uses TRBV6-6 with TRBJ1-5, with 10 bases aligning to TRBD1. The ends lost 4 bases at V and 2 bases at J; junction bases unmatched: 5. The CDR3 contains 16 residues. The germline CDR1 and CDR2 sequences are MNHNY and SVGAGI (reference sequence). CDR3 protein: CASSSTTGGGNQPQHF. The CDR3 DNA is TGTGCCAGCAGTTCAACGACAGGGGGCGGCAATCAGCCCCAGCATTTT.

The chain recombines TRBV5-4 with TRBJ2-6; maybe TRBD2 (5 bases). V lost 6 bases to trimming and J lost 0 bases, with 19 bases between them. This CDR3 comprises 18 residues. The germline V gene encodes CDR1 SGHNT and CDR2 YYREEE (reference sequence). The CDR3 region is CASILSGGLLSGANVLTF. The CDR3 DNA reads TGTGCCAGCATCTTATCAGGCGGACTCCTCTCTGGGGCCAACGTCCTGACTTTC.

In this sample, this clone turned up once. CDR3 DNA: TGTGCCAGCAGCTCGGGACAGCCCCAAGAGACCCAGTACTTC. Residues: CASSSGQPQETQYF. This chain joins TRBV7-3 and TRBJ2-5; 7 bases map to TRBD1. From germline, CDR1 is SGHTA and CDR2 FQGTGA. V shed 4 bases and J 1 base; nucleotides not matched to a gene: 3. The CDR3 loop spans 14 amino acids. The full variable domain, completed using reference TRBV7-3 and TRBJ2-5, is GAGVSQTPSNKVTEKGKYVELRCDPISGHTALYWYRQSLGQGPEFLIYFQGTGAADDSGLPNDRFFAVRPEGSVSTLKIQRTERGDSAVYLCASSSGQPQETQYFGPGTRLLVL.

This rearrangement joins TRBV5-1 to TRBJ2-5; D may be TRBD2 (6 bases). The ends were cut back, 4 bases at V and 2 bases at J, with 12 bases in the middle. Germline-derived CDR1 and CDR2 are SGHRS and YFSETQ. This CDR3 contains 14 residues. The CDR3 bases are TGCGCCAGCAGCCCGTCTAGCGTACAAGAGACCCAGTACTTC. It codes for CASSPSSVQETQYF.

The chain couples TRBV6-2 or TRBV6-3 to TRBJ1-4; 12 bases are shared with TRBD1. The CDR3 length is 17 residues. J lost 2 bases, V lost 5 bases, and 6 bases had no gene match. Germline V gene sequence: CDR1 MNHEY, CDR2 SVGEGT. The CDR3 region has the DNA TGTGCCAGCAGTGACCGGGACAGGGGGCGTACTAATGAAAAACTGTTTTTT. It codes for CASSDRDRGRTNEKLFF.

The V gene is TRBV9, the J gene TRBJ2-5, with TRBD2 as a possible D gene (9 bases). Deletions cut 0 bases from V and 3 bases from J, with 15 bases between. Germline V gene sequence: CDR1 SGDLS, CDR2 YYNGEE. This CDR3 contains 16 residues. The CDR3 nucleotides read TGTGCCAGCAGCGTAGGGCTAGCGGGACAGGAAGAGACCCAGTACTTC. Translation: CASSVGLAGQEETQYF.

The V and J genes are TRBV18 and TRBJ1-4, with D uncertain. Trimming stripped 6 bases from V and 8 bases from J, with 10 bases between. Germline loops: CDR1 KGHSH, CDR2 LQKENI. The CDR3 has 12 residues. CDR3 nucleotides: TGTGCCAGCTCGCCGCGCCGGGAAAAACTGTTTTTT. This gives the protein CASSPRREKLFF.

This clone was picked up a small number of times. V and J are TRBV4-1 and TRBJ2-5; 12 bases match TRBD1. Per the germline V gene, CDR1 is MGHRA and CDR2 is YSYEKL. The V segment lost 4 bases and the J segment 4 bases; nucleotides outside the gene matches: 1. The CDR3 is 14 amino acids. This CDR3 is CASSPGQGAETQYF. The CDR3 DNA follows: TGCGCCAGCAGCCCGGGACAGGGGGCAGAGACCCAGTACTTC.

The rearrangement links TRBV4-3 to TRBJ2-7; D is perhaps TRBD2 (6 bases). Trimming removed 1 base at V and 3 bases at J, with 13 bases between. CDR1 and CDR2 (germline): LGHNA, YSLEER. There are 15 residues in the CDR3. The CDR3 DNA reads TGCGCCAGCAGCCAAGGAGTGGGACTGAGCTACGAGCAGTACTTC. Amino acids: CASSQGVGLSYEQYF.